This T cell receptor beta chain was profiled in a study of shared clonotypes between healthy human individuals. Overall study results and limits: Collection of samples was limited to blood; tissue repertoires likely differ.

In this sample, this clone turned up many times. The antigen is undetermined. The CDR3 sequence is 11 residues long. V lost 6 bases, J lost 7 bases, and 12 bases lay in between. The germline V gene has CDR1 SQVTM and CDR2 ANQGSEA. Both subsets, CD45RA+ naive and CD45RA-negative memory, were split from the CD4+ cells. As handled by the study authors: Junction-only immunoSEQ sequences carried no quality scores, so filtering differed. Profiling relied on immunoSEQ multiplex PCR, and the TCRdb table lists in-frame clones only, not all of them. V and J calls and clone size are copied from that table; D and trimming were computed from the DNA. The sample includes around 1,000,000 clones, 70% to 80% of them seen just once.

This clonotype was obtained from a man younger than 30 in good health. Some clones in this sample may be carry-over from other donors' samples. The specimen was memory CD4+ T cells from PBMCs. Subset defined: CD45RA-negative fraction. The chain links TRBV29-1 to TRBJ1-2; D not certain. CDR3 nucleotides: TGCAGCGTCTTGGGGAATGCTGGCTACACCTTC. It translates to CSVLGNAGYTF.